A selection of T cell receptor beta chains follows, all from one sample in a study of siplizumab effects on memory and regulatory T cells. TCRdb keeps only in-frame clones here, not all; method: immunoSEQ multiplex PCR. The table has roughly 56,000 clones, 90% to 95% seen once; the top ten hold 35% to 45%. The material sequenced was CD8+ T cells sorted from blood. All receptors derive from a human donor in good health. Both conserved end residues are part of each CDR3. The D gene is left open where the match is weak. Clone size is not always given. Where it is, it says once, few, many or a class for expanded clones.

v_call,j_call,clone_size,d_call,cdr3_nt,cdr3_aa
TRBV27,TRBJ1-1,NA,NA,TGTGCCAGCAGTTTTAAGCACAGGAGGGCTCAGAACACTGAAGCTTTCTTT,CASSFKHRRAQNTEAFF
TRBV7-3,TRBJ2-5,NA,NA,TGTGCCAGCAGCTTGGACCAAGAGACCCAGTACTTC,CASSLDQETQYF
TRBV7-6,TRBJ2-7,NA,NA,TGTGCCAGCAGCCCCCCAGGCAGCTCCTACGAGCAGTACTTC,CASSPPGSSYEQYF
TRBV21-1,TRBJ2-5,NA,NA,TGTGCCAGCAGCGGGACAGGGGGAATGGGACAAGAGACCCAGTACTTC,CASSGTGGMGQETQYF
TRBV7-9,TRBJ1-1,NA,NA,TGTGCCAGCAGCTTAGAGTCGGGACAGAACACTGAAGCTTTCTTT,CASSLESGQNTEAFF
TRBV27,TRBJ2-5,NA,TRBD2,TGTGCCAGCAGTCCCTGGGGGACTAGCGGTTTCGGTTTACAAGAGACCCAGTACTTC,CASSPWGTSGFGLQETQYF
TRBV5-5,TRBJ2-5,NA,NA,TGTGCCAGCAGCCCCCAGGGCGGGGGCATAGTCCAAGAGACCCAGTACTTC,CASSPQGGGIVQETQYF
TRBV2,TRBJ2-7,NA,NA,TGTGCCAGCAGTGAAGCGCGGCAAATGCGGGACGAGCAGTACTTC,CASSEARQMRDEQYF
TRBV6-1,TRBJ2-3,NA,TRBD1,TGTGCCAGCAGCCTGGGACAGGGGACAGATACGCAGTATTTT,CASSLGQGTDTQYF
TRBV5-4,TRBJ2-7,NA,NA,TGTGCCAGCAGCTTGGCCTTGACTCACGCACCACGCGAGCAGTACTTC,CASSLALTHAPREQYF
TRBV4-2,TRBJ2-7,NA,TRBD2,TGTGCCAGCAGCCCGGGAGGGGTCCACGAGCAGTACTTC,CASSPGGVHEQYF
TRBV15,TRBJ2-1,once,NA,TGTGCCACCAGCGGAAAGGGACAGCAGAGCTGGAGCGGGAGTTACAATGAGCAGTTCTTC,CATSGKGQQSWSGSYNEQFF
TRBV19,TRBJ1-3,once,NA,TGTGCCAGTAGTATATCTGAGAACTCTGGAAACACCATATATTTT,CASSISENSGNTIYF
TRBV28,TRBJ2-7,NA,NA,TGTGCCAGCAGCCTCGAGGGGGGCGGGAGCTACGAGCAGTACTTC,CASSLEGGGSYEQYF
TRBV10-3,TRBJ2-1,NA,TRBD2,TGTGCCATCAGTGAGACTAGCGGGCCTGGCTCCTACAATGAGCAGTTCTTC,CAISETSGPGSYNEQFF
TRBV28,TRBJ2-6,NA,TRBD1,TGTGCCAGCAGCTCTCAGGGGGCTGGGGCCAACGTCCTGACTTTC,CASSSQGAGANVLTF
TRBV9,TRBJ2-6,NA,NA,TGTGCCAGCAGTGCATCCGGGACATTCTCTGGGGCCAACGTCCTGACTTTC,CASSASGTFSGANVLTF
TRBV7-9,TRBJ1-3,NA,TRBD1,TGTGCCAGCAGTGGGACAGGGGGAAACACCATATATTTT,CASSGTGGNTIYF
TRBV19,TRBJ1-1,NA,TRBD1,TGTGCCAGTAGTATAGATCCAGGGGGAGGGACTGAAGCTTTCTTT,CASSIDPGGGTEAFF
TRBV28,TRBJ2-7,NA,NA,TGTGCCAGCAGTTTTGCCCCTTACGAGCAGTACTTC,CASSFAPYEQYF
TRBV19,TRBJ1-2,NA,NA,TGTGCCAGTAGTATCGACTATGGCTACACCTTC,CASSIDYGYTF
TRBV4-2,TRBJ2-1,NA,TRBD2,TGTGCCAGCAGCCAAACTAGCGGGAGGGGTTACAATGAGCAGTTCTTC,CASSQTSGRGYNEQFF
TRBV28,TRBJ1-2,NA,TRBD1,TGTGCCAGCAGCCCAGGACAGGGCTATGGCTACACCTTC,CASSPGQGYGYTF
TRBV28,TRBJ2-1,NA,NA,TGTGCCAGCAGTGGAAACAGCAAGTTGAAGGAGCAGTTCTTC,CASSGNSKLKEQFF
TRBV30,TRBJ2-3,NA,NA,TGTGCCTGGAGCGTAGCCGGTCACAACACAGATACGCAGTATTTT,CAWSVAGHNTDTQYF
TRBV5-1,TRBJ2-7,NA,TRBD1,TGCGCCAGCAGATGGGACAGGGGCAACTACGAGCAGTACTTC,CASRWDRGNYEQYF
TRBV5-4,TRBJ2-5,NA,NA,TGTGCCAGCAGATCCACCCCCTTGAGTGAGGAGACCCAGTACTTC,CASRSTPLSEETQYF
TRBV7-6,TRBJ2-5,once,TRBD1,TGTGCCAGCAGGCCCAGTCAGGGGGCGCGGGAGACCCAGTACTTC,CASRPSQGARETQYF
TRBV9,TRBJ1-2,NA,TRBD1,TGTGCCAGCAGCACCGACAGGGGTGTCTATGGCTACACCTTC,CASSTDRGVYGYTF
TRBV16,TRBJ2-3,once,NA,TGTGCCAGCAGCCAATCGGGCACAGATACGCAGTATTTT,CASSQSGTDTQYF
TRBV6-5,TRBJ1-5,NA,NA,TGTGCCAGCTGTCTGGGGCGAGGTCAGCCCCAGCATTTT,CASCLGRGQPQHF
TRBV25-1,TRBJ1-4,NA,NA,TGTGCCAGCAGTGAATTTTCCTTTGCAACTAATGAAAAACTGTTTTTT,CASSEFSFATNEKLFF
TRBV4-1,TRBJ2-2,NA,TRBD2,TGCGCCAGCAGCCATCCCACACGACTAGCGGGAGCGACCGGGGAGCTGTTTTTT,CASSHPTRLAGATGELFF
TRBV11-3,TRBJ2-7,NA,NA,TGTGCCAGCAGCTTAGCCTCCAGCAGCTCCTACGAGCAGTACTTC,CASSLASSSSYEQYF
TRBV7-9,TRBJ2-7,NA,NA,TGTGCCAGCAGCTTAGCTGAGGACGAGCAGTACTTC,CASSLAEDEQYF
TRBV30,TRBJ1-2,NA,NA,TGTGCCCTGGATGTCGCTGGAGCGCTCCCTACGGCCATTGGCTACACCTTC,CALDVAGALPTAIGYTF
TRBV6-1,TRBJ2-7,NA,NA,TGTGCCAGCAGTGAAATCCTGGAGGCATACGAGCAGTACTTC,CASSEILEAYEQYF
TRBV7-9,TRBJ2-1,NA,TRBD2,TGTGCCAGCAGCGCCGGGACTAGGCCCGACAATGAGCAGTTCTTC,CASSAGTRPDNEQFF
TRBV18,TRBJ1-1,NA,TRBD1,TGTGCCAGCTTACAGGGGATATTAACGACTGAAGCTTTCTTT,CASLQGILTTEAFF
TRBV11-3,TRBJ1-5,NA,NA,TGTGCCAGCAGCTTAGATTACGGTCAGCCCCAGCATTTT,CASSLDYGQPQHF
TRBV7-8,TRBJ2-7,NA,NA,TGTGCCAGCAGCTTAGCGCCCTACGAGCAGTACTTC,CASSLAPYEQYF
TRBV27,TRBJ2-1,NA,NA,TGTGCCAGCAGGATTTTGGGCTACAATGAGCAGTTCTTC,CASRILGYNEQFF
TRBV28,TRBJ1-2,NA,TRBD1,TGTGCCAGCAGTTCCTACACAGGGGGGCCTAACTATGGCTACACCTTC,CASSSYTGGPNYGYTF
TRBV30,TRBJ2-2,NA,NA,TGTGCCTGGAGTATGGTGGGAACCGGGGAGCTGTTTTTT,CAWSMVGTGELFF
TRBV12-5,TRBJ2-3,NA,TRBD1,TGTGCTAGTGGTTGGTCCTTGACAGGGGGGACAGATACGCAGTATTTT,CASGWSLTGGTDTQYF